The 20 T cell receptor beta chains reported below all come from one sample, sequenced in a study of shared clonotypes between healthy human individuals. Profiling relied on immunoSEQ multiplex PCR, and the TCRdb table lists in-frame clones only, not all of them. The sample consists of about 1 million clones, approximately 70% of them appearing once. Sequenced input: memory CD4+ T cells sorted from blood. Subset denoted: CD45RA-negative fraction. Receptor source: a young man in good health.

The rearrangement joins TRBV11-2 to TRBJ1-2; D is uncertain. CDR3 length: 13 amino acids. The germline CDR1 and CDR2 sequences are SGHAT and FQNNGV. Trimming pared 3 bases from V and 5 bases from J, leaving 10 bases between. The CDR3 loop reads CASSLDWSYGYTF. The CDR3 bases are TGTGCCAGCAGCTTGGACTGGAGTTATGGCTACACCTTC.

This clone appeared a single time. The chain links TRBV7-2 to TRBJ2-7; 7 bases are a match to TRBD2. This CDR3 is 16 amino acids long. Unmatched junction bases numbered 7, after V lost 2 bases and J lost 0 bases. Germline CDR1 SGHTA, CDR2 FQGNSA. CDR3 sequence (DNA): TGTGCCAGCAGCTTATCAAGCGGGGATTTCTCCTACGAGCAGTACTTC. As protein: CASSLSSGDFSYEQYF.

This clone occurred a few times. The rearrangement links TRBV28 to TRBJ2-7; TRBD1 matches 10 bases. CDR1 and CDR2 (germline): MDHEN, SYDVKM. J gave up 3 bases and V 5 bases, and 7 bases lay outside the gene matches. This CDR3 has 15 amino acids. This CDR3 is CASSASGTGDYEQYF. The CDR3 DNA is TGTGCCAGCAGTGCTTCTGGGACAGGGGACTACGAGCAGTACTTC.

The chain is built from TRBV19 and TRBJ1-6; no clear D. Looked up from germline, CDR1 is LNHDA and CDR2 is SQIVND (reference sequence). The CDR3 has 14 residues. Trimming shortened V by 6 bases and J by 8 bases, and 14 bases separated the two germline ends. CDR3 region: CASRSAPADSPLHF. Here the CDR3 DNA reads TGTGCCAGTAGGTCGGCCCCGGCGGATTCACCCCTCCACTTT.

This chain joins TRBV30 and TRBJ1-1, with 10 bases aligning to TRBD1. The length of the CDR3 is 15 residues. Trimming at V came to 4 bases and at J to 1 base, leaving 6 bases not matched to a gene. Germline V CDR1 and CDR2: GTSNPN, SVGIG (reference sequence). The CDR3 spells CAWTFRDRGNTEAFF. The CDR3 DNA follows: TGTGCCTGGACATTTCGGGACAGGGGGAACACTGAAGCTTTCTTT.

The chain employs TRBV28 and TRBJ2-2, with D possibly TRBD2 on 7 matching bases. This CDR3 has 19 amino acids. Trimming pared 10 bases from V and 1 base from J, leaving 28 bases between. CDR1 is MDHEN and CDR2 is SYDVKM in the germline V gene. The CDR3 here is CATSGQLFLGHRNTGELFF. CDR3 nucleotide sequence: TGTGCCACTAGCGGACAGTTATTCCTTGGTCATAGGAACACCGGGGAGCTGTTTTTT.

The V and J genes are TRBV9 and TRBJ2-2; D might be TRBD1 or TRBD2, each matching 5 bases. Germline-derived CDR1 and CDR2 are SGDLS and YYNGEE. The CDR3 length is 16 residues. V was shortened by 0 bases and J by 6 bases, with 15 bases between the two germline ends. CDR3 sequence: CASSVVPSGTAGELFF. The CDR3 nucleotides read TGTGCCAGCAGCGTAGTTCCCTCGGGGACCGCCGGGGAGCTGTTTTTT.

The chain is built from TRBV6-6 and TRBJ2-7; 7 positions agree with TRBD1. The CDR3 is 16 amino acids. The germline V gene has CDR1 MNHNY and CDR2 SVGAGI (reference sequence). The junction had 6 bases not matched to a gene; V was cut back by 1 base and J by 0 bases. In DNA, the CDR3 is TGTGCCAGCAGTTACTGGGTGGACAGGAACTCCTACGAGCAGTACTTC. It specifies CASSYWVDRNSYEQYF.

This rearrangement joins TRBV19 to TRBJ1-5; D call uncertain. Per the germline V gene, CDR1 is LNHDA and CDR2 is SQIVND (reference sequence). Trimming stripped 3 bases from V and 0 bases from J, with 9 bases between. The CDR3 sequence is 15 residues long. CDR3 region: CASSILDHSNQPQHF. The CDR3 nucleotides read TGTGCCAGTAGTATCCTCGATCATAGCAATCAGCCCCAGCATTTT.

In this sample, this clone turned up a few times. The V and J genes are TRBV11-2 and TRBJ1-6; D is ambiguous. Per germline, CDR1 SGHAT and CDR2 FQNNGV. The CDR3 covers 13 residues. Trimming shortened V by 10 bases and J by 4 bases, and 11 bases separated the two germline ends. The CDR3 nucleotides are TGTGCCACTAAGGGAGGGTATAATTCACCCCTCCACTTT. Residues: CATKGGYNSPLHF.

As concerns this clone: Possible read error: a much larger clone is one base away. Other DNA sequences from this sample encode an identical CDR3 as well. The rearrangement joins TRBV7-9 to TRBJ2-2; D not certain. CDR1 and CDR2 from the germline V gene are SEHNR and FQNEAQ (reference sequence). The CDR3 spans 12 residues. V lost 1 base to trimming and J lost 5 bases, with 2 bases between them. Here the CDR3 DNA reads TGTGCCAGCAGCTTAGAGACCGGGGAGCTGTTTTTT. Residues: CASSLETGELFF.

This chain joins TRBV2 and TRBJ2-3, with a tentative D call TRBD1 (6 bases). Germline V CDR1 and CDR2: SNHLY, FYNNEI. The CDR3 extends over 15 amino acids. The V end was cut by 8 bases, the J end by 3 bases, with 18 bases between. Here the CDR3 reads CASYPDSRGTDTQYF. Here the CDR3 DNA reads TGTGCCAGCTACCCGGACAGTCGGGGTACAGATACGCAGTATTTT.

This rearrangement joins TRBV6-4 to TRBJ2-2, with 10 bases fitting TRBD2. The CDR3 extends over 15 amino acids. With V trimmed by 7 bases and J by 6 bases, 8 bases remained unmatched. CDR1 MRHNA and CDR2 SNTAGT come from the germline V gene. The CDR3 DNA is TGTGCCAGCACCCCCCTAGCGGGAGCCCCCGGGGAGCTGTTTTTT. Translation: CASTPLAGAPGELFF.

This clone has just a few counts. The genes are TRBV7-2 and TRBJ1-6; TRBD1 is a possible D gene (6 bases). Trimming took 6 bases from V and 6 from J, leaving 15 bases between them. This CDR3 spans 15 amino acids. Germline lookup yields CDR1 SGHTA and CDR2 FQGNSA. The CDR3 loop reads CASSATGNFNSPLHF. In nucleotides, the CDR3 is TGTGCCAGCAGTGCAACAGGGAATTTTAATTCACCCCTCCACTTT.

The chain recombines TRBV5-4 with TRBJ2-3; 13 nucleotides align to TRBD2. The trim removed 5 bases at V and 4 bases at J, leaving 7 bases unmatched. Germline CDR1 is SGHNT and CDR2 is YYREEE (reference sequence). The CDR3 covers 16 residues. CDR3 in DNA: TGTGCCAGCAGTTCCGGACTAGCGGGGGTTTCAGATACGCAGTATTTT. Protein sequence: CASSSGLAGVSDTQYF.

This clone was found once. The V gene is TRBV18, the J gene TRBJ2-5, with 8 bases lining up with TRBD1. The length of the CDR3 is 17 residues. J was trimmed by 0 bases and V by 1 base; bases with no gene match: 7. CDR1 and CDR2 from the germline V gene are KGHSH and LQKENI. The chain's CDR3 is CASSPLTGGFYQETQYF. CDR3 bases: TGTGCCAGCTCACCACTTACAGGGGGTTTCTACCAAGAGACCCAGTACTTC.

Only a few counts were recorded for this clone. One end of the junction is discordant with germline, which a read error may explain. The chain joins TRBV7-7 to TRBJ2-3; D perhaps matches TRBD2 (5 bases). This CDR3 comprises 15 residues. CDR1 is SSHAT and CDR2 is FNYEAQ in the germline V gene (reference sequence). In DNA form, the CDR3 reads TGTGCTAGCAGCCAGGACGGGATCAAGACAGATACGCAGTATTTT. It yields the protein CASSQDGIKTDTQYF.

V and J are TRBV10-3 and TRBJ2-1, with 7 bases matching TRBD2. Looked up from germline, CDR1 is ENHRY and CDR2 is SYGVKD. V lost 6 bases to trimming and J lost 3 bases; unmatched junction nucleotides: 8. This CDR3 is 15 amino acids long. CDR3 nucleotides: TGTGCCATCAGGAAAGAGGGGACTAACTACAATGAGCAGTTCTTC. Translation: CAIRKEGTNYNEQFF.

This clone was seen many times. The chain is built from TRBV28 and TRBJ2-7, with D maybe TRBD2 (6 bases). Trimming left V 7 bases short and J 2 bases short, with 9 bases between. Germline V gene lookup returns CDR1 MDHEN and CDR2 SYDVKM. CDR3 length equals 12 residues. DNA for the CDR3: TGTGCCAGCAAAGGAGGGACCTACGAGCAGTACTTC. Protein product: CASKGGTYEQYF.

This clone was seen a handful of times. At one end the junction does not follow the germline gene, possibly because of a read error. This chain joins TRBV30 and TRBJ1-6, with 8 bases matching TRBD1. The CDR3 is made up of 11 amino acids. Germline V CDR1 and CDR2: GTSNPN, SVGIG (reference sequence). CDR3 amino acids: CAWRDRDLVVF. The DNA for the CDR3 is TGTGCCTGGAGGGACAGGGACCTGGTAGTCTTT.